This TCR beta chain was sequenced for a study of blood T cell repertoires in COVID-19. Across the study: Donors in the United States, Italy and Spain gave samples during acute or convalescent COVID-19. In each case, the material was cDNA or gDNA derived from T cells, B-cell-depleted T cells, or PBMCs.

In the authors' workflow: Reference gene primer amplification gave nucleated cell count estimates. Data came from immunoSEQ multiplex PCR; TCRdb stores just in-frame clones and leaves some out. V and J calls and clone size are those listed in that table; D and trimming were worked out from the DNA. In the table there are about 150,000 clones, 88% of which are singletons. Looked up from germline, CDR1 is SQVTM and CDR2 is ANQGSEA. The CDR3 has 14 residues. Germline trimming cut 8 bases from V and 10 bases from J; bases unmatched to any gene: 13. The chain uses TRBV29-1 and TRBJ2-1, with 11 bases fitting TRBD2. The clonotype was recovered from a man in his 60s with active or convalescent COVID-19. The sample taken for sequencing was peripheral blood. CDR3 protein: CSHQLAGVSGEQFF. The CDR3 region has the DNA TGCAGCCACCAACTAGCGGGAGTGTCGGGGGAGCAGTTCTTC.